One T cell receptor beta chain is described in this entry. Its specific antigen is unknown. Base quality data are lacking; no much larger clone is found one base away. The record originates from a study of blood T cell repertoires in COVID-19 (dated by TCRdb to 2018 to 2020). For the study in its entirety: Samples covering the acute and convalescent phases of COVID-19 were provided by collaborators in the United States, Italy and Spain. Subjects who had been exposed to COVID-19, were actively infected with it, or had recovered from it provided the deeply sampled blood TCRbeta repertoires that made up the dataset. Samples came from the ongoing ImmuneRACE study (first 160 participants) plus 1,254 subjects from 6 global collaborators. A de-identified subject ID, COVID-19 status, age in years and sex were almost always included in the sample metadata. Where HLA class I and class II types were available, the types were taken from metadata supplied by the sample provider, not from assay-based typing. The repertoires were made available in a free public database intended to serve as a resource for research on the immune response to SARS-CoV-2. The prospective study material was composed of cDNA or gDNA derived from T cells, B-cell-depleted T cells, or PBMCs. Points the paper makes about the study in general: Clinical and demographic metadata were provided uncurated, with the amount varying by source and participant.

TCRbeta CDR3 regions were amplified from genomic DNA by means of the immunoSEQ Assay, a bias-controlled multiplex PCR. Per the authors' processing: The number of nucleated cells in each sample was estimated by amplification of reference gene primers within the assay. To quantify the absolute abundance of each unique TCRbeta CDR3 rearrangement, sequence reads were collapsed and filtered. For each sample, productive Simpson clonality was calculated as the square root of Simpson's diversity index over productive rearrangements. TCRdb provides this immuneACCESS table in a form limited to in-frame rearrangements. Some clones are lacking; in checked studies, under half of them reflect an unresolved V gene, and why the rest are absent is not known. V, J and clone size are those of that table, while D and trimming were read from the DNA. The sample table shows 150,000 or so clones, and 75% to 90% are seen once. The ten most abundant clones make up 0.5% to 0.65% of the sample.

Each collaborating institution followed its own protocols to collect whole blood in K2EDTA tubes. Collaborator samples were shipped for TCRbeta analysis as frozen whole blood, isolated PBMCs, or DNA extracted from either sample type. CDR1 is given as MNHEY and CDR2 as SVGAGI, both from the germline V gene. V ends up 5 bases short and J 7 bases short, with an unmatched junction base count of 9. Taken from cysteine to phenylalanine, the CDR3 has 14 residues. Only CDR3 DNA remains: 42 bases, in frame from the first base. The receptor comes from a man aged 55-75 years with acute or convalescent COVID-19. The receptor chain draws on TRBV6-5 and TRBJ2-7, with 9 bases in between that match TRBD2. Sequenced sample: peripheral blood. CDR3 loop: CASSRTSASSEQYF. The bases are TGTGCCAGCAGTCGGACTAGCGCCTCCTCGGAGCAGTACTTC.